This TCR beta chain was sequenced in a study of T cells in Graves' hyperthyroidism and ophthalmopathy. This CDR3 has 13 amino acids. CDR1 and CDR2 (germline): DFQATT, SNEGSKA (reference sequence). V was clipped by 0 bases and J by 4 bases, with 9 bases between them. Uncontrolled infections, other autoimmune diseases, pregnancy or lactation led to exclusion of patients. Study-wide results and caveats: Most thyroid clonotypes that were expanded above 0.001 also turned up in blood. Before onset, by a median of around 6.1 months, the model predicted ophthalmopathy.

Using RNA transcripts as the source, TCR beta CDR3 regions were amplified. The HTBI primer set drove a first-round RT-PCR of the TCR CDR3. TCRdb redid the calling of the multiplex PCR reads with MiXCR, one entry per CDR3 protein. The sample has approximately 590,000 distinct CDR3 sequences; 35% to 55% are singletons. The table lists this clonotype with a few counts. As yet, its antigen is unknown. The sequence was obtained from a woman aged 18-30 years with Graves' hyperthyroidism. The sample consisted of peripheral blood or thyroid tissue (not recorded which). The chain joins TRBV20-1 to TRBJ1-2; D gene unclear. CDR3: CSAREGFGYGYTF. The CDR3 region has the DNA TGCAGTGCTAGAGAGGGGTTCGGCTATGGCTACACCTTC.